This note documents a single TCR beta chain sequence. Clones were sequenced by immunoSEQ multiplex PCR, and TCRdb holds only the in-frame ones, with some missing. The sample shows 75,000 to 100,000 clones, 90% to 95% of them seen only once. This sample was taken from a study of T cell responses to AZD1222 COVID-19 vaccine. The sequence derives from an adult in good health. This material consisted of peripheral blood, taken on day 0 of AZD1222 vaccination.

CDR3 DNA sequence: TGTGCCAGTAGTATAGTGGGGGAGTTATCACCCCTCCACTTT. Its protein is CASSIVGELSPLHF. The V gene is TRBV19, the J gene TRBJ1-6, with D possibly TRBD1 on 5 matching bases. V was shortened by 1 base and J by 10 bases, with 11 bases between the two germline ends. From germline, CDR1 is LNHDA and CDR2 SQIVND (reference sequence). This CDR3 comprises 14 residues.